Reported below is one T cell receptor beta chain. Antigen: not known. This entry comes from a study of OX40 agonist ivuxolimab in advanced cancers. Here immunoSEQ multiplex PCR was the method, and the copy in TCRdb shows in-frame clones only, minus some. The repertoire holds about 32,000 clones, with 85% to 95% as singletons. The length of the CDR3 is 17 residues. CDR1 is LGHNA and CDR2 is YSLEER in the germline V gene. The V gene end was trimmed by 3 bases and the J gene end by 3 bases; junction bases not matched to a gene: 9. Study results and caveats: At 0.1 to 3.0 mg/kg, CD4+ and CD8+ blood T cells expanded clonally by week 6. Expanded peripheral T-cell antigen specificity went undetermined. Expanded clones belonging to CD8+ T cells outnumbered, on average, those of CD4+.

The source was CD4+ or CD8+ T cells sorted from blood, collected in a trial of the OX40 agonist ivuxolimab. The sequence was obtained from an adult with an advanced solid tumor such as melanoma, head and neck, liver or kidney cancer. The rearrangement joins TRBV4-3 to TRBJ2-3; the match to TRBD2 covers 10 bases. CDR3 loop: CASSQRPPGLATDTQYF. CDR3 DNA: TGCGCCAGCAGCCAGCGACCACCGGGACTAGCGACAGATACGCAGTATTTT.